The present entry profiles one T cell receptor beta chain with its context. The table came from immunoSEQ multiplex PCR; TCRdb's copy has only in-frame clones and leaves some out. This sample has roughly 40,000 clones, with more than 75% found just once. This entry belongs to a study of blood T cell repertoires in COVID-19. Study-wide context: The cDNA or gDNA used as material had been derived from T cells, B-cell-depleted T cells, or PBMCs.

The germline CDR1 and CDR2 sequences are SEHNR and FQNEAQ (reference sequence). Losses at the gene ends were 5 bases for V and 4 bases for J; bases not matched to a gene: 7. The CDR3 extends over 14 amino acids. The rearrangement uses TRBV7-9 and TRBJ1-1, with TRBD1 identical over 7 bases. The sequencing input was peripheral blood. The TCR originated in a man between 65 and 85 years old with active or convalescent COVID-19. CDR3 nucleotide sequence: TGTGCCAGCAGCAGCCTCGGGGACAGCACTGAAGCTTTCTTT. Translating gives CASSSLGDSTEAFF.